A selection of T cell receptor beta chains follows, all from one sample in a study of neurological immune-mediated disorders. TCRdb analysed the 5' RACE reads with MiXCR anew, one entry per CDR3 protein. The sample carries about 80,000 distinct CDR3 sequences, 5% to 6% recorded once. Sequenced material: PBMCs. The receptor set was obtained from a woman aged 55-69 years with multiple sclerosis. The CDR3 runs from the conserved cysteine through the conserved F or W. Each record gives: CDR3 length, V gene, CDR3 protein.

CDR3 length: 16
V gene: TRBV5-1
CDR3 protein: CASSSPRDSGGYGYTF

CDR3 length: 13
V gene: TRBV20-1
CDR3 protein: CSARDSRNTEAFF

CDR3 length: 15
V gene: TRBV6-5
CDR3 protein: CASRTDRGAYNEQFF

CDR3 length: 14
V gene: TRBV24-1
CDR3 protein: CATSAEAGGREQFF

CDR3 length: 17
V gene: TRBV15
CDR3 protein: CATSRDAPGNVVQPQHF

CDR3 length: 13
V gene: TRBV7-2
CDR3 protein: CASSSYLNTEAFF

CDR3 length: 16
V gene: TRBV5-1
CDR3 protein: CASSSPLRGSTDTQYF

CDR3 length: 13
V gene: TRBV20-1
CDR3 protein: CSAHPGGIGKLFF

CDR3 length: 14
V gene: TRBV6-1
CDR3 protein: CASLRGGLQETQYF

CDR3 length: 15
V gene: TRBV5-1
CDR3 protein: CASSLGGASNQPQHF

CDR3 length: 15
V gene: TRBV6-2/TRBV6-3
CDR3 protein: CASSFRQGPTGELFF

CDR3 length: 14
V gene: TRBV10-3
CDR3 protein: CAISEPTRPYGYTF

CDR3 length: 14
V gene: TRBV6-1
CDR3 protein: CASSGGSQRTEAFF

CDR3 length: 16
V gene: TRBV20-1
CDR3 protein: CSARGVRGGFVETQYF

CDR3 length: 16
V gene: TRBV20-1
CDR3 protein: CSATGQADYSNQPQHF

CDR3 length: 13
V gene: TRBV5-1
CDR3 protein: CASTDRGSREAFF

CDR3 length: 14
V gene: TRBV20-1
CDR3 protein: CSAASGLDVHEQFF

CDR3 length: 14
V gene: TRBV2
CDR3 protein: CASTDREGNQPQHF

CDR3 length: 15
V gene: TRBV28
CDR3 protein: CASSSPGVANEKLFF

CDR3 length: 14
V gene: TRBV15
CDR3 protein: CATSRGSGETEAFF

CDR3 length: 16
V gene: TRBV15
CDR3 protein: CATSRAGTGVSETQYF

CDR3 length: 15
V gene: TRBV6-1
CDR3 protein: CASTEGTSYQETQYF

CDR3 length: 15
V gene: TRBV18
CDR3 protein: CASSPLQGEGTEAFF

CDR3 length: 15
V gene: TRBV20-1
CDR3 protein: CSARDFGTLTDTQYF

CDR3 length: 15
V gene: TRBV6-5
CDR3 protein: CASSYSGTGGEKLFF

CDR3 length: 13
V gene: TRBV10-3
CDR3 protein: CAIRYDSGNTIYF

CDR3 length: 16
V gene: TRBV12-3/TRBV12-4
CDR3 protein: CASLFRRGRGTGELFF

CDR3 length: 15
V gene: TRBV20-1
CDR3 protein: CSARDLQCNYNEQFF

CDR3 length: 13
V gene: TRBV29-1
CDR3 protein: CSVEDRGPETQYF

CDR3 length: 17
V gene: TRBV9
CDR3 protein: CASSVGTSGGAGDTQYF

CDR3 length: 14
V gene: TRBV5-1
CDR3 protein: CASSLPGVKNIQYF

CDR3 length: 15
V gene: TRBV10-3
CDR3 protein: CAISEPKGRNYEQYF

CDR3 length: 15
V gene: TRBV28
CDR3 protein: CASSRQGAGWGEAFF

CDR3 length: 15
V gene: TRBV5-1
CDR3 protein: CASRRASSLDEKLFF

CDR3 length: 16
V gene: TRBV9
CDR3 protein: CASSGGVGGGPYEQYF

CDR3 length: 14
V gene: TRBV20-1
CDR3 protein: CSARRGPSYNEQFF

CDR3 length: 14
V gene: TRBV24-1
CDR3 protein: CATSRTQGNYGYTF

CDR3 length: 14
V gene: TRBV6-5
CDR3 protein: CASRGTGSNQPQHF

CDR3 length: 15
V gene: TRBV7-9
CDR3 protein: CASSRDSATNEKLFF

CDR3 length: 15
V gene: TRBV5-1
CDR3 protein: CASSLGSKGADEQYF

CDR3 length: 16
V gene: TRBV25-1
CDR3 protein: CASRHPGPRNTGELFF

CDR3 length: 15
V gene: TRBV7-9
CDR3 protein: CASSLEGPRTDTQYF

CDR3 length: 13
V gene: TRBV20-1
CDR3 protein: CSASRRPYNEQFF

CDR3 length: 13
V gene: TRBV7-9
CDR3 protein: CASSLLTTDTQYF

CDR3 length: 14
V gene: TRBV7-9
CDR3 protein: CASSRDRDVETQYF

CDR3 length: 18
V gene: TRBV15
CDR3 protein: CATSNRLDNDRENYGYTF